A single sample is the source of the 8 T cell receptor beta chains below, sequenced in a study of T cell responses to AZD1222 COVID-19 vaccine. The data were produced by immunoSEQ multiplex PCR, yet TCRdb's version contains in-frame clones alone and is incomplete. The sample includes some 100,000 clones, approximately 90% seen only once; the top ten take roughly 18%. Sequencing was performed on peripheral blood, taken on day 0 of AZD1222 vaccination. These receptors originate from an adult in good health.

The chain uses TRBV7-9 and TRBJ1-2; the D is unclear. Trimming shortened V by 6 bases and J by 7 bases, and 15 bases separated the two germline ends. The germline gives CDR1 SEHNR, CDR2 FQNEAQ (reference sequence). This CDR3 region has 13 residues. Written as DNA, the CDR3 is TGTGCCAGCAGATTCGACACGGGTGTTGGCTACACCTTC. Translated: CASRFDTGVGYTF.

The chain employs TRBV20-1 and TRBJ1-2; no definite D call. Germline-derived CDR1 and CDR2 are DFQATT and SNEGSKA (reference sequence). Trimming took off 0 bases at V and 2 bases at J, with 1 base between the two ends. The CDR3 totals 11 residues. The DNA of the CDR3 is TGCAGTGCTAGAGAAAACTATGGCTACACCTTC. Its protein product is CSARENYGYTF.

The chain carries TRBV6-1 and TRBJ2-2; no definite D call. Trimming shortened V by 2 bases and J by 4 bases, and 5 bases separated the two germline ends. The CDR3 consists of 13 residues. Germline V CDR1 and CDR2: MNHNS, SASEGT. The CDR3 bases are TGTGCCAGCAGTGAACTGCTCACCGGGGAGCTGTTTTTT. This sequence encodes CASSELLTGELFF.

The rearrangement links TRBV6-5 to TRBJ1-5; D gene unclear. V gave up 8 bases and J gave up 3 bases, with 11 bases separating them. The CDR3 has 13 amino acids. CDR1 MNHEY and CDR2 SVGAGI come from the germline V gene. CDR3 region: CASGLKDNQPQHF. The CDR3 DNA is TGTGCCAGCGGCTTAAAAGACAATCAGCCCCAGCATTTT.

V and J are TRBV14 and TRBJ1-2, with 11 bases identical to TRBD1. This CDR3 contains 16 residues. The germline V gene encodes CDR1 SGHDN and CDR2 FVKESK. J lost 8 bases, V lost 4 bases, and 12 bases had no gene match. CDR3 sequence reads: CASSRMEGQGEYGYTF. The CDR3 nucleotides read TGTGCCAGCAGCCGAATGGAGGGACAGGGGGAGTACGGCTACACCTTC.

This chain links TRBV29-1 with TRBJ2-1; 7 nucleotides line up with TRBD2. CDR1 is SQVTM, CDR2 ANQGSEA, per germline. The CDR3 spans 14 residues. Germline trimming cut 4 bases from V and 7 bases from J; bases unmatched to any gene: 10. CDR3 DNA: TGCAGCGTTGCCGGGGCGGGAGAGTGGAATGAGCAGTTCTTC. Protein sequence: CSVAGAGEWNEQFF.

This chain connects TRBV7-2 to TRBJ1-1; no clear D. Germline loops: CDR1 SGHTA, CDR2 FQGNSA. The CDR3 extends over 14 amino acids. Trimming removed 2 bases from V and 0 bases from J, with 7 bases in between. The CDR3 region is CASSLSWMNTEAFF. The CDR3 nucleotides read TGTGCCAGCAGCTTATCATGGATGAACACTGAAGCTTTCTTT.

This rearrangement joins TRBV24-1 to TRBJ2-5, with 9 bases lining up with TRBD1. This CDR3 region has 15 residues. Germline CDR1 is KGHDR and CDR2 is SFDVKD. V was clipped by 0 bases and J by 5 bases; unmatched bases: 3. CDR3 coding DNA: TGTGCCACCAGTGATTTGGGACAGGGGCAGGAGACCCAGTACTTC. Protein sequence: CATSDLGQGQETQYF.